This TCR beta chain was recovered during a study of blood T cells in healthy people across ages. Broader study findings: Researchers deemed the diversity estimates from one million T cells underestimates.

Alongside a J-beta primer mix, a sample-barcoded 5' primer served in a second PCR lasting 7 to 11 cycles. TCRdb reanalysed the 5' RACE reads using MiXCR and keeps one entry per CDR3 protein. Found here are fewer than 950,000 distinct CDR3 sequences, under 40% of them singletons; the top ten hold roughly 13%. The CDR3 has 14 residues. The V and J ends lost 6 bases and 4 bases respectively, with 16 bases between them. Germline V lookup: CDR1 DFQATT, CDR2 SNEGSKA (reference sequence). This clonotype was counted only a few times. What it binds is not known. Sequences were obtained from blood. This clonotype was obtained from a man aged 18 to 29 in good health. V and J are TRBV20-1 and TRBJ1-5, with D tentatively TRBD1 (6 bases). The CDR3 DNA is TGCAGTGCCCAACCCGGACAGTCAAATCAGCCCCAGCATTTT. Its protein is CSAQPGQSNQPQHF.